These 6 T cell receptor beta chains were all obtained from the same sample, sequenced in a study of spatial heterogeneity in lung cancer. TCRdb re-derived calls from the 5' RACE reads in MiXCR, one entry per CDR3 protein. The sample has fewer than 7,500 distinct CDR3 sequences, 15% to 20% seen once; the top ten hold roughly 18%. Time point given: sample taken at primary tumor resection. The authors sequenced whole RNA from tumor, nontumor lung or frozen PBMC without sorting. The sample in question was PBMCs, obtained at surgery. The origin of the receptors is a female donor with early-stage non-small cell lung cancer.

In its sample, this clonotype ranks as medium-sized (0.01 to 0.1%). The chain is built from TRBV20-1 and TRBJ2-3; TRBD2 matches 8 bases. CDR1 is DFQATT and CDR2 is SNEGSKA in the germline V gene (reference sequence). CDR3 length equals 15 residues. The ends lost 4 bases at V and 5 bases at J; junction bases unmatched: 11. The CDR3, as DNA: TGCAGTGCTACCCCGGGTAGCGGGGAAATAGATACGCAGTATTTT. Its translation: CSATPGSGEIDTQYF.

This sequence joins TRBV6-6 and TRBJ1-6; D possibly corresponds to TRBD1 (5 bases). V was pared by 5 bases and J by 1 base, with 12 bases between. Germline loops: CDR1 MNHNY, CDR2 SVGAGI (reference sequence). This CDR3 has 16 residues. The CDR3 DNA follows: TGTGCCAGCAGTCCACAATCAGGGTCCTATAATTCACCCCTCCACTTT. Its protein product is CASSPQSGSYNSPLHF.

This rearrangement joins TRBV28 to TRBJ2-1; the D gene is possibly TRBD2 (5 bases). CDR3 length equals 15 residues. Germline V CDR1 and CDR2: MDHEN, SYDVKM. V lost 2 bases and J 0 bases, leaving 8 bases between the germline ends. Written as DNA, the CDR3 is TGTGCCAGCAGTTTAGCGGGTTCCTCCTACAATGAGCAGTTCTTC. It codes for CASSLAGSSYNEQFF.

This clonotype has more than one count but fewer than ten. The chain carries TRBV5-4 and TRBJ2-5; 10 nucleotides line up with TRBD2. CDR1 and CDR2 from the germline V gene are SGHNT and YYREEE (reference sequence). Germline trimming cut 2 bases from V and 2 bases from J; bases unmatched to any gene: 6. The CDR3 length is 16 residues. Here the CDR3 reads CASSFPSGSSQETQYF. The CDR3, as DNA: TGTGCCAGCAGCTTTCCTAGCGGGAGTTCTCAAGAGACCCAGTACTTC.

This clonotype ranks as medium-sized. The chain is built from TRBV7-9 and TRBJ1-2, with TRBD1 matching 7 bases. CDR3 length equals 15 residues. Germline CDR1 SEHNR, CDR2 FQNEAQ (reference sequence). The J segment lost 6 bases and the V segment lost 4 bases, leaving 11 bases of the junction unmatched. CDR3 residues: CASSSYHRDSHGYTF. The CDR3 nucleotides are TGTGCCAGCAGCTCCTACCACCGGGACAGCCATGGCTACACCTTC.

The chain combines TRBV28 with TRBJ2-7; D assignment may be TRBD1 or TRBD2 (5 bases each). The CDR3 length is 15 residues. V lost 5 bases and J 2 bases, leaving 16 bases between the germline ends. CDR1 is MDHEN and CDR2 is SYDVKM in the germline V gene. CDR3 amino acids: CASSTQGTATYEQYF. Here the CDR3 DNA reads TGTGCCAGCAGTACCCAAGGGACGGCCACCTACGAGCAGTACTTC.